The entry below gives a single T cell receptor (beta chain) sequence along with its context. Its specificity is not known. Patients with chemo-refractory metastatic non-small-cell lung cancer received focal radiation plus CTLA-4 blockade with ipilimumab. This CDR3 contains 12 residues. Germline CDR1 reads SGHDT; CDR2 reads YYEEEE. V was cut by 3 bases and J by 6 bases, with 10 bases left in between. This sample is drawn from a study of radiotherapy plus CTLA-4 blockade in lung cancer. In the study overall: Among all patients, 18% showed objective responses, while roughly 28% had disease control. Findings and limits, study-wide: After treatment with radiotherapy plus ipilimumab, TCR clones that came from the tumor expanded in blood. Best predicting response, reportedly, were early blood T cell clone dynamics, with interferon-beta.

The data were produced by immunoSEQ multiplex PCR, yet TCRdb's version contains in-frame clones alone and is incomplete. The table includes about 53,000 clones, about 83% detected once. This sample comprised peripheral blood, obtained from a patient treated with radiotherapy plus ipilimumab. The chain has TRBV5-6 and TRBJ2-7; the D gene is possibly TRBD1 (6 bases). The receptor's source is a human donor with non-small cell lung cancer whose response to radiotherapy plus ipilimumab could not be evaluated. The CDR3 protein is CASSWTEGEQYF. As DNA, the CDR3 is TGTGCCAGCAGCTGGACAGAGGGCGAGCAGTACTTC. The full variable domain, with the rest looked up from reference TRBV5-6 and TRBJ2-7, is DAGVTQSPTHLIKTRGQQVTLRCSPKSGHDTVSWYQQALGQGPQFIFQYYEEEERQRGNFPDRFSGHQFPNYSSELNVNALLLGDSALYLCASSWTEGEQYFGPGTRLTVT.